This T cell receptor beta chain emerged from a study of patients and donors after allogeneic stem cell transplantation (dated by TCRdb to the early 2020s). Preparation of the library involved RT-PCR. For sequencing, a NextSeq 550 was employed. TCRdb reprocessed the public reads (quality trimming at Q25 with fastp, clone calling with MiXCR) and kept in-frame beta chains. Identical CDR3 protein sequences are pooled into one entry, listed with their most common genes and DNA. The sample contains about 40,000 distinct CDR3 sequences, 25% to 40% of them found a single time. In total, the top ten clones hold about two thirds of the sample. Spanning cysteine to phenylalanine, the CDR3 consists of 14 amino acids. This entry keeps only the CDR3 DNA: 42 bases, framed from base 1. Based on the germline V gene (reference sequence), the CDR1 and CDR2 sequences are LGHDT and YNNKEL. V loses 6 bases, J loses 4 bases, and the germline ends lie 15 bases apart.

As concerns this clonotype: This clone's antigen is unknown. No quality values exist for individual bases; no much larger clone is one base distant.

The TCR originated in a human donor who was either an allogeneic HSCT recipient or a stem cell or donor lymphocyte infusion donor (not recorded which). It is not recorded whose cells these are; they may come from a transplant donor. Input material: blood, either unsorted or a sorted T cell fraction (not recorded which). The sequence is built from TRBV3-1 and TRBJ1-2; the D gene is perhaps TRBD1, on 6 matching bases. The bases are TGTGCCAGCAGTCTCCTTCGACAGGTCTATGGCTACACCTTC. It specifies CASSLLRQVYGYTF.